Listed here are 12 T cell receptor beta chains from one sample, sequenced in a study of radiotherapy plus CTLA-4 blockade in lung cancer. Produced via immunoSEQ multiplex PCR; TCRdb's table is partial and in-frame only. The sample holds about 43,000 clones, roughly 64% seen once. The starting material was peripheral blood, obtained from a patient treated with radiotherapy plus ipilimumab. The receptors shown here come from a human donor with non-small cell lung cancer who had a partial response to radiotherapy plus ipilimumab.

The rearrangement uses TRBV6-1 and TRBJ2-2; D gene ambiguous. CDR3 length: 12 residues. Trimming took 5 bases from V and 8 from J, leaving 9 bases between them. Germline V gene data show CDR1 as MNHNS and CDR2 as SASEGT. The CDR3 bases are TGTGCCAGCAGTCGAATGCGGGGGGAGCTGTTTTTT. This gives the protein CASSRMRGELFF.

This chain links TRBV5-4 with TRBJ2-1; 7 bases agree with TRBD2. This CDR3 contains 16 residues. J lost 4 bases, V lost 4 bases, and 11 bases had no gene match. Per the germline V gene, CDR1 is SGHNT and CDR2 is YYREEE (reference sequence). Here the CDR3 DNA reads TGTGCCAGCAGCACAAGGAGGCGGGAGAGATACAATGAGCAGTTCTTC. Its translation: CASSTRRRERYNEQFF.

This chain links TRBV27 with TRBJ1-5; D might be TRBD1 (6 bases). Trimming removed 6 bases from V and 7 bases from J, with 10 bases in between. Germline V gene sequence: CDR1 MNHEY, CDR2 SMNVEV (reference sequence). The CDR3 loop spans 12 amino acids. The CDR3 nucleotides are TGTGCCAGCAGAAAGGGGGGGCAGCCCCAGCATTTT. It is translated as CASRKGGQPQHF.

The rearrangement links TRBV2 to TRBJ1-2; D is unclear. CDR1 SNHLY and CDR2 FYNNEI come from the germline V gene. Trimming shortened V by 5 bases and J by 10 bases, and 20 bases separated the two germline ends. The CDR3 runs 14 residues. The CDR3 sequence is CASSLELTPRYYTF. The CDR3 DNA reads TGTGCCAGCAGTCTCGAGCTAACCCCCCGCTACTACACCTTC.

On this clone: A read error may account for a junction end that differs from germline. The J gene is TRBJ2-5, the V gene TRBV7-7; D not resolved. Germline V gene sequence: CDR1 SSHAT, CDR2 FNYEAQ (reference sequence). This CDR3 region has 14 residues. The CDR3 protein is CASSPDPARETQYF. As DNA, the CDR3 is TGTGCTAGCAGTCCAGACCCCGCGCGGGAGACCCAGTACTTC. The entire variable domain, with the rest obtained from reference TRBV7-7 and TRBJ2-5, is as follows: GAGVSQSPRYKVTKRGQDVTLRCDPISSHATLYWYQQALGQGPEFLTYFNYEAQPDKSGLPSDRFSAERPEGSISTLTIQRTEQRDSAMYRCASSPDPARETQYFGPGTRLLVL.

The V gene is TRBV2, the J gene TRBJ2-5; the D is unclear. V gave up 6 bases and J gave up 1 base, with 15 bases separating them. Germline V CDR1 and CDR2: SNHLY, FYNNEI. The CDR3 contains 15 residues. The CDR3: CASRVPNVSQETQYF. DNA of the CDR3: TGTGCCAGCAGAGTGCCTAACGTCTCCCAAGAGACCCAGTACTTC.

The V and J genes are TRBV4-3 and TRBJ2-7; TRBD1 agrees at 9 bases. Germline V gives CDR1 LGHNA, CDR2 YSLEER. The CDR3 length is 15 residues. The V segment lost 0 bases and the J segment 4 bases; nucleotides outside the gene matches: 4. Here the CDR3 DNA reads TGCGCCAGCAGCCAAGACGGGACAGGGATTTACGAGCAGTACTTC. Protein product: CASSQDGTGIYEQYF.

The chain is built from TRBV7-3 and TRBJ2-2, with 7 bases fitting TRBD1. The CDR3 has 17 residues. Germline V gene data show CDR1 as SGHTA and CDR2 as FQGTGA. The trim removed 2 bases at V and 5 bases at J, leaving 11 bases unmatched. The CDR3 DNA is TGTGCCAGCAGCTTATGTTATGGCAGGGGGTGTACCGGGGAGCTGTTTTTT. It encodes CASSLCYGRGCTGELFF.

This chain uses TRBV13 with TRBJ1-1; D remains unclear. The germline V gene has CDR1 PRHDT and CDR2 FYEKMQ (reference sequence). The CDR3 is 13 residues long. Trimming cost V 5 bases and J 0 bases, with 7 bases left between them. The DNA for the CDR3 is TGTGCCAGCAGCACCCAGATGAACACTGAAGCTTTCTTT. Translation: CASSTQMNTEAFF.

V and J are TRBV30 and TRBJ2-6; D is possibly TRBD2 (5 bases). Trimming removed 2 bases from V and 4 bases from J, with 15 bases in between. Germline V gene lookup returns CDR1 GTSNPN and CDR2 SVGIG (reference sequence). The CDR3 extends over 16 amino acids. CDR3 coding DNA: TGTGCCTGGAGTAGGGTCCTGAGGGCCGGGGCCAACGTCCTGACTTTC. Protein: CAWSRVLRAGANVLTF. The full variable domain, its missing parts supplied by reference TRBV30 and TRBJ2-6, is SQTIHQWPATLVQPVGSPLSLECTVEGTSNPNLYWYRQAAGRGLQLLFYSVGIGQISSEVPQNLSASRPQDRQFILSSKKLLLSDSGFYLCAWSRVLRAGANVLTFGAGSRLTVL.

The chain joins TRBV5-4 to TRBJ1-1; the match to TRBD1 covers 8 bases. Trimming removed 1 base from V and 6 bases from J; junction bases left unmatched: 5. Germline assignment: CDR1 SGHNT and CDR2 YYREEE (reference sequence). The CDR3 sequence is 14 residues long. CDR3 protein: CASSLPGGMAEAFF. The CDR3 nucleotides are TGTGCCAGCAGCTTGCCAGGGGGCATGGCTGAAGCTTTCTTT.

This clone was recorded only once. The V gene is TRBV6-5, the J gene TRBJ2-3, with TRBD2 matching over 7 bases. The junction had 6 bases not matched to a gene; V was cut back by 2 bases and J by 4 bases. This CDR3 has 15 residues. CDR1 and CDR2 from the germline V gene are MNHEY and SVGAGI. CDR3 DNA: TGTGCCAGCAGTTACGGCGGGAGTGGTGCAGATACGCAGTATTTT. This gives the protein CASSYGGSGADTQYF.